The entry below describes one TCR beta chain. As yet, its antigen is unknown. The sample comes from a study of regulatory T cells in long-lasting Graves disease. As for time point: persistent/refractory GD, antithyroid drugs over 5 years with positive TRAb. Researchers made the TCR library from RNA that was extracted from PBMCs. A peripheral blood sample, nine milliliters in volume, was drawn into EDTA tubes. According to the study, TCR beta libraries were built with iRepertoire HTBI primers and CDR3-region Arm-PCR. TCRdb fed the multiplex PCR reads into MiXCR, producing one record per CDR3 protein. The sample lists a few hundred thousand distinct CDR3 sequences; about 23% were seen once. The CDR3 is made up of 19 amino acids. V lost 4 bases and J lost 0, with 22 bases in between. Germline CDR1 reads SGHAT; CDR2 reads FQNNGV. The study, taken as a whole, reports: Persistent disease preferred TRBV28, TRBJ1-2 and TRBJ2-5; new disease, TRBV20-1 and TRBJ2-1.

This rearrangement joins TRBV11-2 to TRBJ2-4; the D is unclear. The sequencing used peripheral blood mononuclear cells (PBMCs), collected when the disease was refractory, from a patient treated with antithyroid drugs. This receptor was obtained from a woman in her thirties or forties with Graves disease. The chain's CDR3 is CASSYPPVPSAVAKNIQYF. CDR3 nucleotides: TGTGCCAGCAGCTACCCTCCGGTCCCAAGCGCCGTAGCCAAAAACATTCAGTACTTC.